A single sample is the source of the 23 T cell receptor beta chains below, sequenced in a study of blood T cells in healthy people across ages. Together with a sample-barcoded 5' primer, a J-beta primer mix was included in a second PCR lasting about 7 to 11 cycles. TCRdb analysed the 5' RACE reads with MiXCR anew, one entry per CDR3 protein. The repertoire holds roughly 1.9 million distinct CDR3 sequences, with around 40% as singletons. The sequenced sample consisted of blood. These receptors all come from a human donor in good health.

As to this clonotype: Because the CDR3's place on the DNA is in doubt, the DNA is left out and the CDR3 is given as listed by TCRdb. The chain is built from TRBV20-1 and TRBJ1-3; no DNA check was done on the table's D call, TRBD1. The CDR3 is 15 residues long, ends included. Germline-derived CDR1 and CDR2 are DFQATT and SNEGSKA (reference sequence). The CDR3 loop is CSASRAVGQGNTLYF.

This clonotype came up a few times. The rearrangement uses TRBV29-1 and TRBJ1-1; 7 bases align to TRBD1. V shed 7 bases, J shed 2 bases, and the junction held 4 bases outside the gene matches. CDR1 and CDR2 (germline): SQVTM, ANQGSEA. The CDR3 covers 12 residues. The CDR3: CSADRSNTEAFF. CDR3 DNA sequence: TGCAGCGCGGACAGGAGTAACACTGAAGCTTTCTTT.

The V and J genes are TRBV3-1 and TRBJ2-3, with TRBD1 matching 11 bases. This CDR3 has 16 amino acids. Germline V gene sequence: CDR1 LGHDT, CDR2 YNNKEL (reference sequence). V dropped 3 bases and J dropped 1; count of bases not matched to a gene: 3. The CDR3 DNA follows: TGTGCCAGCAGCCATCGGACAGGGGGCGGCACAGATACGCAGTATTTT. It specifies CASSHRTGGGTDTQYF.

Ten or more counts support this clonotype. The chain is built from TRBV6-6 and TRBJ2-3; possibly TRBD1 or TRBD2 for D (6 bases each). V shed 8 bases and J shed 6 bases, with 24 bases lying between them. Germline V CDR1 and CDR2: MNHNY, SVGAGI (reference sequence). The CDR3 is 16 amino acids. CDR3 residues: CASGGPLARWGDTQYF. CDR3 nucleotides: TGTGCCAGCGGGGGCCCACTAGCCCGGTGGGGGGATACGCAGTATTTT.

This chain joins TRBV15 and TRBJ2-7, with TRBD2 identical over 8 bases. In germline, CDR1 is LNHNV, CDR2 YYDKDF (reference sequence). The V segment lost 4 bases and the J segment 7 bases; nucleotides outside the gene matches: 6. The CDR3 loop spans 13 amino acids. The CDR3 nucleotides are TGTGCCACCAGCATAAGCGGGGGAGGGGAGCAGTACTTC. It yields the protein CATSISGGGEQYF. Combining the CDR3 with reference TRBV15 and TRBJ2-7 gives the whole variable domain DAMVIQNPRYQVTQFGKPVTLSCSQTLNHNVMYWYQQKSSQAPKLLFHYYDKDFNNEADTPDNFQSRRPNTSFCFLDIRSPGLGDTAMYLCATSISGGGEQYFGPGTRLTVT.

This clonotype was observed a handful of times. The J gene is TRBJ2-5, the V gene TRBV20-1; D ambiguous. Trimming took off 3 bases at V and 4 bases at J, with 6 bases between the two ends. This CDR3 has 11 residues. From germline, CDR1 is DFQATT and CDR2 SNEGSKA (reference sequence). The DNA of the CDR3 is TGCAGTGCTAGTTTGTCAGAGACCCAGTACTTC. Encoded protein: CSASLSETQYF.

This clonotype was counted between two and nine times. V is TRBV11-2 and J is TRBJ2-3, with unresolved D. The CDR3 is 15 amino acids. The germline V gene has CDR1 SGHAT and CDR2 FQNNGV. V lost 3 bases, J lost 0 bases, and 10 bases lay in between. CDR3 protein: CASSFHSGSTDTQYF. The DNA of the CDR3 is TGTGCCAGCAGCTTCCACAGTGGGAGCACAGATACGCAGTATTTT.

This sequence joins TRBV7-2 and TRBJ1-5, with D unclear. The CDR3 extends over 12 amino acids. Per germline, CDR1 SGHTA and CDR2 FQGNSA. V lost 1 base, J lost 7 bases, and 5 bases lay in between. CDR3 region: CASSLDQQPQHF. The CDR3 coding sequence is TGTGCCAGCAGCTTAGATCAGCAGCCCCAGCATTTT.

The DNA of the CDR3 is TGTGCCAGCAGCTTAGCTTGGGAGCATAATCAGCCCCAGCATTTT. This sequence encodes CASSLAWEHNQPQHF. The chain links TRBV7-2 to TRBJ1-5; D gene unclear. V was cut by 0 bases and J by 4 bases, with 10 bases left in between. The CDR3 has 15 amino acids. Per germline, CDR1 SGHTA and CDR2 FQGNSA. The variable domain in full, with the rest retrieved from reference TRBV7-2 and TRBJ1-5, is GAGVSQSPSNKVTEKGKDVELRCDPISGHTALYWYRQSLGQGLEFLIYFQGNSAPDKSGLPSDRFSAERTGGSVSTLTIQRTQQEDSAVYLCASSLAWEHNQPQHFGDGTRLSIL.

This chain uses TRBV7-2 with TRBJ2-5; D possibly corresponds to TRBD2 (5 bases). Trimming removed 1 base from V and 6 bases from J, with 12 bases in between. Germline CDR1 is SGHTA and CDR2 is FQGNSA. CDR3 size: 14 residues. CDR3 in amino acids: CASSLGTSVQTQYF. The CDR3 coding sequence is TGTGCCAGCAGCTTAGGGACTTCCGTACAGACCCAGTACTTC. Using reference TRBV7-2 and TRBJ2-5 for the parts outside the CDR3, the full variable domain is GAGVSQSPSNKVTEKGKDVELRCDPISGHTALYWYRQSLGQGLEFLIYFQGNSAPDKSGLPSDRFSAERTGGSVSTLTIQRTQQEDSAVYLCASSLGTSVQTQYFGPGTRLLVL.

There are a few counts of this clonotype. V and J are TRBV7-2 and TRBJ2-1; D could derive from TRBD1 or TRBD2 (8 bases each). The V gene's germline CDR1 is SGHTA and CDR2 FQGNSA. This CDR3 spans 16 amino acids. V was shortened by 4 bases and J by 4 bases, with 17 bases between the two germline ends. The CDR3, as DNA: TGTGCCAGCAGCTCCCAGGGGGCGGGGGGATACAATGAGCAGTTCTTC. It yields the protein CASSSQGAGGYNEQFF.

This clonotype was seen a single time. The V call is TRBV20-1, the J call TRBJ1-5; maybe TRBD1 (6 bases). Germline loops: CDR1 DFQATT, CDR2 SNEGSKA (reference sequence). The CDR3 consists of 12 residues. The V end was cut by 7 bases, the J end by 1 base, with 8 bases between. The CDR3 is CSVTGSNQPQHF. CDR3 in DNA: TGCAGTGTCACAGGGAGCAATCAGCCCCAGCATTTT.

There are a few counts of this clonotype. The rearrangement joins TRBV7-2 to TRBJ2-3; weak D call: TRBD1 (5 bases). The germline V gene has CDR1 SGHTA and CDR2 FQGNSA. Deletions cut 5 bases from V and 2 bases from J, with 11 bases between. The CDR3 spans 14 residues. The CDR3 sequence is CASSPGHHTDTQYF. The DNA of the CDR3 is TGTGCCAGCAGCCCCGGACATCACACAGATACGCAGTATTTT.

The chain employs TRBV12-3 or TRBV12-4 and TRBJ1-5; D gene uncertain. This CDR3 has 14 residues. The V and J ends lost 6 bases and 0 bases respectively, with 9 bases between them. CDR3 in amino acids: CASSNSRSNQPQHF. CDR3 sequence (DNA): TGTGCCAGCAGCAACAGCCGTAGCAATCAGCCCCAGCATTTT.

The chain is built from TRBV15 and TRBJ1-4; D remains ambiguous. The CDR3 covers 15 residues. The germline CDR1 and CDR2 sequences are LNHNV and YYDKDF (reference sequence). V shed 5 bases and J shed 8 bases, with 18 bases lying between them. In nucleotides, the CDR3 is TGTGCCACCAGCGTCGGACGGTCAATGGAAGAAAAACTGTTTTTT. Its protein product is CATSVGRSMEEKLFF.

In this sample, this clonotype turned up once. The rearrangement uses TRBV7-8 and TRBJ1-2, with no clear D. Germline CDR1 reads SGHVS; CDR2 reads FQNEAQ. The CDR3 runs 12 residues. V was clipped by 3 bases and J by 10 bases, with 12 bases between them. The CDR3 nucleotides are TGTGCCAGCAGCTTCAGGAATAGCGACTACACCTTC. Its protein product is CASSFRNSDYTF. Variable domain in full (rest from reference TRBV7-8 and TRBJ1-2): GAGVSQSPRYKVAKRGQDVALRCDPISGHVSLFWYQQALGQGPEFLTYFQNEAQLDKSGLPSDRFFAERPEGSVSTLKIQRTQQEDSAVYLCASSFRNSDYTFGSGTRLTVV.

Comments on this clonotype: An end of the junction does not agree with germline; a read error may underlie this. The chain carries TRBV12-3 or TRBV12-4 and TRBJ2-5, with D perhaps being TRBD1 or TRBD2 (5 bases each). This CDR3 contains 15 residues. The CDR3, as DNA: TGTGCCAGCAGCCCCATATGGGACGGCCAAGAGGCCCAGTACTTC. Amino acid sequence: CASSPIWDGQEAQYF.

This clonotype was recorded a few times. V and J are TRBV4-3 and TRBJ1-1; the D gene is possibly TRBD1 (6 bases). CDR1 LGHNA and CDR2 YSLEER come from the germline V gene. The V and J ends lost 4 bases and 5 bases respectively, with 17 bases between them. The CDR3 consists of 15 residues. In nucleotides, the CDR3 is TGCGCCAGCAGCCCGGAACAGGGACCTGGGACTGAAGCTTTCTTT. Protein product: CASSPEQGPGTEAFF.

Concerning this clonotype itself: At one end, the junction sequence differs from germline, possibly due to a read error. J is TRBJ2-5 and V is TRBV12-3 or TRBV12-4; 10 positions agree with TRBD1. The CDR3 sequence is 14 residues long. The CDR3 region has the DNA TGTGCCAGCAGTCCGACAGGGGGCACCGAGACCCGGTACTTC. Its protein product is CASSPTGGTETRYF.

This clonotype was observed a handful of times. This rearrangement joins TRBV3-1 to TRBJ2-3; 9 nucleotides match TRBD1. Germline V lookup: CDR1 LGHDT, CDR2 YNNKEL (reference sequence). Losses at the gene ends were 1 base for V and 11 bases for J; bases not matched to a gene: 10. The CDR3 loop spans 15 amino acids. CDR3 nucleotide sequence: TGTGCCAGCAGCCAAGGACAGACAGGGGGGTTGAAGCAGTATTTT. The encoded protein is CASSQGQTGGLKQYF.

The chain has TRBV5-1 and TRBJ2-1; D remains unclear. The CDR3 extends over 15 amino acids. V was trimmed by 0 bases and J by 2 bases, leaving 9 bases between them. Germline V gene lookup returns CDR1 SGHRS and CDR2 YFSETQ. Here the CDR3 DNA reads TGCGCCAGCAGCTTGGTTAGGGTCACCTACAATGAGCAGTTCTTC. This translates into CASSLVRVTYNEQFF.

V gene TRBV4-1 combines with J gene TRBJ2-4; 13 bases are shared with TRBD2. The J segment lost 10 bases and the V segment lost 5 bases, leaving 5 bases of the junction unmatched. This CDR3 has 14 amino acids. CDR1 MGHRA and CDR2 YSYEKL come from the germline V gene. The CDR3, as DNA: TGCGCCAGCAGCGAGGGACTAGCGGGAAGTATTCAGTACTTC. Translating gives CASSEGLAGSIQYF.

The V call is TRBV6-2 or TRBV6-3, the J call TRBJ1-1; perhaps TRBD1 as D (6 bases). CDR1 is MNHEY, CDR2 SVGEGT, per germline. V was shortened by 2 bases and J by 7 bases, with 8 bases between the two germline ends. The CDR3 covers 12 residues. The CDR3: CASSYKGDEAFF. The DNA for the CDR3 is TGTGCCAGCAGTTACAAGGGGGATGAAGCTTTCTTT.